This T cell receptor (beta chain) was documented in a study of T cells after yellow fever vaccination. TCRdb re-called the 5' RACE reads with MiXCR, one entry per CDR3 protein. The table records 300,000 to 400,000 distinct CDR3 sequences, over 8% of them present only once. Only a few counts were recorded for this clonotype. The CDR3 totals 17 residues. Looked up from germline, CDR1 is LGHNA and CDR2 is YNFKEQ. The trim removed 0 bases at V and 6 bases at J, leaving 9 bases unmatched. The receptor's source is a man younger than 35 who received the YFV17D yellow fever vaccine. The chain combines TRBV4-2 with TRBJ2-2; 8 bases agree with TRBD2. The sample was PBMCs, taken on the day of the first yellow fever vaccination. CDR3 in amino acids: CASSQDPPASGSGELFF. The CDR3, as DNA: TGTGCCAGCAGCCAAGATCCACCGGCTAGCGGGTCCGGGGAGCTGTTTTTT.